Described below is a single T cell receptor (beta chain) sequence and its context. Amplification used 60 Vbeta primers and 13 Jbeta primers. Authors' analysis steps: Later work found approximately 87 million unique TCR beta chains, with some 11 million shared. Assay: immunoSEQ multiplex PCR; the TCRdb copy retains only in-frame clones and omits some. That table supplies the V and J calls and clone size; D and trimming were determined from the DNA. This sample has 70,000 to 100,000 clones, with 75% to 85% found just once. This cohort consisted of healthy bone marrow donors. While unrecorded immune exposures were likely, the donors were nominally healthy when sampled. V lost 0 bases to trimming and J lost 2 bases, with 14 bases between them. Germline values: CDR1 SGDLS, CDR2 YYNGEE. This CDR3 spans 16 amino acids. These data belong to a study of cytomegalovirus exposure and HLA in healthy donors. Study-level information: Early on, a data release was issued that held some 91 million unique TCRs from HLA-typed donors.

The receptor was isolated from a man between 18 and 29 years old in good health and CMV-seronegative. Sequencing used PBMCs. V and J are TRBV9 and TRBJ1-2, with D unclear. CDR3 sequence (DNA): TGTGCCAGCAGCGTAGGGGCGTTGGGGAGAAACTATGGCTACACCTTC. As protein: CASSVGALGRNYGYTF.